A single sample is the source of the 12 T cell receptor beta chains below, sequenced in a study of cytomegalovirus exposure and HLA in healthy donors. The method was immunoSEQ multiplex PCR; TCRdb's version includes in-frame clones alone and lacks a portion of them. This table has some 320,000 clones, about 85% appearing once. What was sequenced was PBMCs. These receptors originate from a woman aged 30 to 39 in good health and CMV-seropositive.

The chain links TRBV7-9 to TRBJ2-1; TRBD1 aligns across 8 bases. The germline V gene has CDR1 SEHNR and CDR2 FQNEAQ (reference sequence). The CDR3 has 18 residues. The ends lost 2 bases at V and 5 bases at J; junction bases unmatched: 14. CDR3 protein: CASSLTRGQGGSDNEQFF. As DNA, the CDR3 is TGTGCCAGCAGCTTAACTCGTGGACAGGGCGGTTCCGACAATGAGCAGTTCTTC.

J is TRBJ2-2 and V is TRBV9; possible D gene TRBD2, 5 bases. The germline CDR1 and CDR2 sequences are SGDLS and YYNGEE. Trimming cost V 4 bases and J 6 bases, with 16 bases left between them. The CDR3 runs 15 residues. The CDR3 is CASSPDSTRAGELFF. The CDR3 bases are TGTGCCAGCAGCCCCGACTCCACGAGGGCCGGGGAGCTGTTTTTT. The entire variable domain, with the rest obtained from reference TRBV9 and TRBJ2-2, is as follows: DSGVTQTPKHLITATGQRVTLRCSPRSGDLSVYWYQQSLDQGLQFLIQYYNGEERAKGNILERFSAQQFPDLHSELNLSSLELGDSALYFCASSPDSTRAGELFFGEGSRLTVL.

The chain uses TRBV19 and TRBJ1-4; D not certain. Germline V gene sequence: CDR1 LNHDA, CDR2 SQIVND (reference sequence). Trimming shortened V by 8 bases and J by 5 bases, and 12 bases separated the two germline ends. The CDR3 runs 13 residues. CDR3 nucleotide sequence: TGTGCCAGTCGGGGAACACAAAATGAAAAACTGTTTTTT. It encodes CASRGTQNEKLFF.

This clone came up once. The CDR3 loop reads CASSTNTGELFF. In DNA, the CDR3 is TGTGCCAGCAGCACGAACACCGGGGAGCTGTTTTTT. The rearrangement joins TRBV6-5 to TRBJ2-2, with no clear D. The CDR3 is made up of 12 amino acids. The V and J ends lost 6 bases and 0 bases respectively, with 2 bases between them. Per germline, CDR1 MNHEY and CDR2 SVGAGI.

The table lists this clone with a few counts. The chain has TRBV13 and TRBJ2-5; tentative D call: TRBD1 (5 bases). The CDR3 has 11 residues. From germline, CDR1 is PRHDT and CDR2 FYEKMQ (reference sequence). With 5 bases removed from V and 4 bases from J, the gap between germline ends came to 5 bases. The CDR3 loop reads CASSTGETQYF. DNA for the CDR3: TGTGCCAGCAGCACAGGAGAGACCCAGTACTTC.

The chain uses TRBV16 and TRBJ1-2, with D unclear. Germline CDR1 reads KGHSY; CDR2 reads FQNENV. The CDR3 totals 15 residues. V was pared by 1 base and J by 2 bases, with 11 bases between. The CDR3 coding sequence is TGTGCCAGCAGCCAATACCAGACATCGAACTATGGCTACACCTTC. Amino acids: CASSQYQTSNYGYTF.

This clone was observed once. The rearrangement uses TRBV9 and TRBJ1-1, with TRBD1 matching 8 bases. The V gene's germline CDR1 is SGDLS and CDR2 YYNGEE. V was clipped by 3 bases and J by 3 bases; unmatched bases: 4. This CDR3 spans 14 amino acids. The CDR3: CASSAQGGDTEAFF. CDR3 nucleotides: TGTGCCAGCAGCGCACAGGGGGGAGACACTGAAGCTTTCTTT. Drawing the rest from reference TRBV9 and TRBJ1-1, the complete variable domain is DSGVTQTPKHLITATGQRVTLRCSPRSGDLSVYWYQQSLDQGLQFLIQYYNGEERAKGNILERFSAQQFPDLHSELNLSSLELGDSALYFCASSAQGGDTEAFFGQGTRLTVV.

This chain joins TRBV28 and TRBJ2-7, with 8 bases fitting TRBD1. Per germline, CDR1 MDHEN and CDR2 SYDVKM. V trimming: 8 bases; J trimming: 4 bases; junction bases outside the gene matches: 13. The CDR3 totals 15 residues. The CDR3 sequence: CASWAAGTGYYEQYF. CDR3 in DNA: TGTGCCAGCTGGGCGGCCGGGACAGGTTATTACGAGCAGTACTTC.

The rearrangement joins TRBV5-4 to TRBJ2-1; D is perhaps TRBD1 (6 bases). V lost 4 bases, J lost 5 bases, and 16 bases lay in between. Looked up from germline, CDR1 is SGHNT and CDR2 is YYREEE (reference sequence). This CDR3 has 15 amino acids. The CDR3 loop reads CASSRVIRQDNEQFF. The CDR3 nucleotides are TGTGCCAGCAGCCGCGTAATTCGACAGGACAATGAGCAGTTCTTC. Drawing the rest from reference TRBV5-4 and TRBJ2-1, the complete variable domain is ETGVTQSPTHLIKTRGQQVTLRCSSQSGHNTVSWYQQALGQGPQFIFQYYREEENGRGNFPPRFSGLQFPNYSSELNVNALELDDSALYLCASSRVIRQDNEQFFGPGTRLTVL.

The rearrangement uses TRBV11-2 and TRBJ2-7, with D perhaps assigned TRBD1 or TRBD2 (5 bases each). V was clipped by 7 bases and J by 2 bases, with 21 bases between them. The CDR3 extends over 16 amino acids. Germline V lookup: CDR1 SGHAT, CDR2 FQNNGV. The CDR3 bases are TGTGCCAGCAACCGACTCTCGGGACGTGCAACCTACGAGCAGTACTTC. Translated, it gives CASNRLSGRATYEQYF.

The rearrangement links TRBV9 to TRBJ1-4; D is possibly TRBD1 (6 bases). This CDR3 region has 15 residues. CDR1 is SGDLS and CDR2 is YYNGEE in the germline V gene. With 3 bases removed from V and 4 bases from J, the gap between germline ends came to 13 bases. This chain's CDR3 is CASSASRGSNEKLFF. DNA of the CDR3: TGTGCCAGCAGCGCGAGCAGGGGAAGTAATGAAAAACTGTTTTTT.

The chain carries TRBV28 and TRBJ1-2, with 7 positions matching TRBD1. The length of the CDR3 is 14 residues. With 6 bases clipped from V and 1 base from J, the junction kept 5 bases outside the gene matches. Germline-derived CDR1 and CDR2 are MDHEN and SYDVKM. CDR3 bases: TGTGCCAGCAGAACGGACAGGATTAACTATGGCTACACCTTC. It encodes CASRTDRINYGYTF.